This TCR beta chain was captured in a study of circulating and synovial CD4+ cells in juvenile arthritis (dated by TCRdb to the mid-2010s). About the study as a whole: Within each patient, the TCRbeta CDR3 repertoires of synovial CD4 T cells, bulk blood CD4 T cells and circulating HLA-DR+ CD4 T cells were compared. Repertoire sequencing aimed to confirm that a circulating synovial-like CD4 T cell subset was enriched in synovial clonotypes. On the study overall, not on this receptor specifically: No difference between circulating pathogenic-like lymphocytes and bulk blood T cells was detected by traditional Vbeta family usage analysis. Lower diversity was observed in synovial and circulating pathogenic-like lymphocyte repertoires than in bulk blood CD4 repertoires, and some CPL samples were found to be as oligoclonal as synovium. Circulating pathogenic-like lymphocytes were found to cluster with synovial T cells, and a substantially higher fraction of CDR3 sequences was shared with synovium by circulating pathogenic-like lymphocytes than by bulk blood. Because overlap with synovium rose as sequencing depth increased, the measured fractions of shared clonotypes likely underestimated the overlap of the full repertoire. Because T cell genome counts differed by at least an order of magnitude between CPL and bulk blood CD4 samples, sample-size effects were addressed.

Per the germline V gene, LGHNA is the CDR1 and YNFKEQ is the CDR2. The CDR3 spans 14 residues, from the cysteine through the phenylalanine. The read is trimmed to its CDR3 DNA, 42 bases read in frame from base 1. Cut back by 1 base and 4 bases, the V and J ends lie 10 bases apart. The sequenced samples were obtained from patients with active juvenile idiopathic arthritis. Right after thawing, the cells went straight into sorting, and Live/Dead Fixable Near-IR Stain was used to exclude dead cells. The library was produced with the immunoSEQ multiplex PCR assay. TCRbeta CDR3 sequencing was performed as a commercial service by an external provider. The original pipeline was this. The analyses relied on productive nucleotide sequences along with amino acid sequences obtained through in silico translation. To equalise sample size, diversity was assessed as Renyi entropy across alpha values by taking the median of 200 repeated subsamples. Pairwise repertoire distance was calculated as one minus the Chao-modified Jaccard index, correcting for under-sampling, and used for clustering. Frequency-weighted overlap with synovial clonotypes was calculated across 200 sample sizes, using 200 draws without replacement for each, and the value reported was the one at the size of the smaller sample. This immuneACCESS table, as held by TCRdb, lists in-frame sequences with V and J called but not all clones. Of the missing ones, under half trace to an unresolved V gene in checked studies; the others have no known cause. V and J calls plus clone size are reproduced from that table; the DNA served to infer D and trimming. The sample has about 32,000 clones on record, nearly 95% of them singletons. Of the sample, roughly 0.69% is held by the ten largest clones.

About this clone: Its antigen remains undetermined. No per-base quality is available; no much larger clone lies one base away.

What was sequenced was CD4+ T cells from blood. The sequence joins TRBV4-2 to TRBJ1-2; the D region possibly corresponds to TRBD1 (6 bases align). The TCR originated in a human donor with juvenile idiopathic arthritis. The DNA is TGTGCCAGCAGCCAAGTGGGACAAGGCTATGGCTACACCTTC. Its translation is CASSQVGQGYGYTF.